This T cell receptor (beta chain) was captured by sequencing in a study of blood T cell repertoires in COVID-19. Overall study: Sites across the United States, Italy and Spain contributed samples from acute and convalescent COVID-19. Sample material is recorded as cDNA or gDNA derived from T cells, B-cell-depleted T cells, or PBMCs.

Germline loops: CDR1 GTSNPN, CDR2 SVGIG (reference sequence). Trimming removed 5 bases from V and 6 bases from J; junction bases left unmatched: 9. This CDR3 spans 14 amino acids. How the authors handled the data: Cell counts per sample came from amplifying reference gene primers. Assay: immunoSEQ multiplex PCR; the TCRdb copy retains only in-frame clones and omits some. From that table come the V and J calls and clone size; the DNA was used to work out D and trimming. The table lists fewer than 60,000 clones, over 80% of them singletons. This rearrangement joins TRBV30 to TRBJ1-2; 10 positions agree with TRBD1. The TCR comes from a human donor with active COVID-19. The donor label of this sample is uncertain. The specimen was peripheral blood. DNA for the CDR3: TGTGCCTGGGGGGGGGACAGGGGCATTGATGGCTACACCTTC. It yields the protein CAWGGDRGIDGYTF.